What follows are 8 T cell receptor beta chains derived from one specimen sequenced in a study of T cell repertoires in cytomegalovirus infection (dated by TCRdb to the late 2010s). For sequencing, an Illumina HiSeq 1500 was employed. TCRdb ran its own pipeline on the public reads, namely fastp trimming at Q25 and MiXCR clone calling, and kept in-frame beta chains. Merged by CDR3 protein, the rows form single entries marked with the most common genes and DNA. The sample data list roughly 81,000 distinct CDR3 sequences, and more than 3% of these were observed just once. Roughly 4.4% of the sample lies in the top ten. Sequenced: PBMCs. The receptors derive from a human donor in good health (CMV status not recorded). Some clones in this sample may be carry-over from other donors' samples.

This clonotype was recorded at least ten times. V is TRBV6-6 and J is TRBJ1-2; 11 nucleotides match TRBD1. The CDR3 loop spans 13 amino acids. V was pared by 4 bases and J by 11 bases, with 6 bases of the junction left unmatched. Germline V CDR1 and CDR2: MNHNY, SVGAGI (reference sequence). Here the CDR3 DNA reads TGTGCCAGCAGTTTCGGACAGGGGGCCCGGTACACCTTC. Residues: CASSFGQGARYTF.

There are many counts of this clonotype. This chain uses TRBV27 with TRBJ1-3; D uncertain. The CDR3 is 15 residues long. With 5 bases removed from V and 3 bases from J, the gap between germline ends came to 14 bases. Germline-derived CDR1 and CDR2 are MNHEY and SMNVEV (reference sequence). The CDR3 loop reads CASSASRGLGNTIYF. In DNA, the CDR3 is TGTGCCAGCAGTGCCTCCAGAGGCCTTGGAAACACCATATATTTT.

This clonotype was recorded many times. V usage is TRBV4-3 and J usage is TRBJ2-2, with D uncertain. CDR1 LGHNA and CDR2 YSLEER come from the germline V gene. The germline V and J ends were trimmed by 1 base and 7 bases, with 4 bases remaining between them. The CDR3 has 12 residues. CDR3 sequence (DNA): TGCGCCAGCAGCCAAGCCCGCGGGGAGCTGTTTTTT. This codes for CASSQARGELFF.

At least ten counts were recorded for this clonotype. The chain has TRBV12-3 or TRBV12-4 and TRBJ2-3; no reliable D call. The CDR3 has 16 residues. With 3 bases removed from V and 0 bases from J, the gap between germline ends came to 13 bases. The CDR3: CASSLVAVSSTDTQYF. The CDR3 bases are TGTGCCAGCAGTTTGGTAGCAGTCTCTAGCACAGATACGCAGTATTTT.

This clonotype was counted many times. The V call is TRBV6-2 or TRBV6-3, the J call TRBJ1-1, with a tentative D call TRBD1 (5 bases). CDR3 size: 13 residues. In germline, CDR1 is MNHEY, CDR2 SVGEGT. The V end lost 5 bases, the J end lost 6 bases, and 13 bases lay between the germline ends. The CDR3 loop reads CASSRLGGPEAFF. CDR3 bases: TGTGCCAGCAGTCGATTGGGGGGTCCTGAAGCTTTCTTT.

This clonotype was counted many times. The chain has TRBV7-2 and TRBJ2-5, with 11 bases matching TRBD2. The V and J ends lost 1 base and 0 bases, in that order; junction bases with no gene match: 7. Germline CDR1 and CDR2: SGHTA and FQGNSA. The CDR3 is 18 amino acids. CDR3 sequence: CASSLGLAGFMYQETQYF. DNA for the CDR3: TGTGCCAGCAGCTTAGGACTAGCGGGGTTTATGTACCAAGAGACCCAGTACTTC.

The table lists this clonotype with many counts. The V gene is TRBV7-2, the J gene TRBJ2-1; D unresolved. Trimming took 2 bases from V and 4 from J, leaving 18 bases between them. Germline CDR1 SGHTA, CDR2 FQGNSA. The CDR3 covers 17 residues. CDR3 sequence (DNA): TGTGCCAGCAGCTTATTTCACTCTCTAACCCCGTACAATGAGCAGTTCTTC. Its protein is CASSLFHSLTPYNEQFF.

This clonotype was seen repeatedly, ten times or more. This chain joins TRBV7-2 and TRBJ2-7, with TRBD1 identical over 8 bases. Trimming at V came to 5 bases and at J to 7 bases, leaving 7 bases not matched to a gene. CDR1 is SGHTA and CDR2 is FQGNSA in the germline V gene. This CDR3 has 13 residues. CDR3 residues: CASSQDRGREQYF. CDR3 DNA: TGTGCCAGCAGCCAAGACAGGGGCAGGGAGCAGTACTTC.